Listed here are 17 T cell receptor beta chains from one sample, sequenced in a study of T cell responses to AZD1222 COVID-19 vaccine. Profiled with immunoSEQ multiplex PCR; TCRdb holds only in-frame clones, not every one. The profile shows roughly 150,000 clones, 70% to 90% of them singletons. The source was peripheral blood, collected on day 0 of MenACWY control vaccination. All receptors come from an adult in good health.

The V call is TRBV28, the J call TRBJ1-1; D perhaps matches TRBD1 (5 bases). The germline V gene has CDR1 MDHEN and CDR2 SYDVKM. Trimming left V 2 bases short and J 1 base short, with 14 bases between. This CDR3 is 16 amino acids long. CDR3 in amino acids: CASSLRAGQPNTEAFF. The CDR3 DNA is TGTGCCAGCAGTTTAAGAGCCGGACAACCGAACACTGAAGCTTTCTTT.

The gene calls are TRBV28 and TRBJ2-7; D is unclear. Germline loops: CDR1 MDHEN, CDR2 SYDVKM. CDR3 length: 13 residues. The ends were cut back, 5 bases at V and 3 bases at J, with 11 bases in the middle. DNA for the CDR3: TGTGCCAGCAGTCCCCCGTATAGCTACGAGCAGTACTTC. Protein product: CASSPPYSYEQYF.

The chain has TRBV6-5 and TRBJ2-1; 8 positions match TRBD2. This CDR3 is 16 amino acids long. The trim removed 3 bases at V and 7 bases at J, leaving 11 bases unmatched. Germline V gene lookup returns CDR1 MNHEY and CDR2 SVGAGI. Written as DNA, the CDR3 is TGTGCCAGCAGTTATTCAGCGGGAGCCCCGGGGAATGAGCAGTTCTTC. Amino acid sequence: CASSYSAGAPGNEQFF.

This chain joins TRBV5-1 and TRBJ1-1, with D unclear. The CDR3 runs to 13 residues. CDR1 and CDR2 (germline): SGHRS, YFSETQ. Trimming cost V 3 bases and J 10 bases, with 16 bases left between them. CDR3 DNA sequence: TGCGCCAGCAGCTCCCTGGAGGGATTGGGAGCTTTCTTT. Protein: CASSSLEGLGAFF.

The J gene is TRBJ1-2, the V gene TRBV7-2; D is undetermined. The V and J ends lost 0 bases and 0 bases respectively, with 8 bases between them. There are 15 residues in the CDR3. Germline lookup yields CDR1 SGHTA and CDR2 FQGNSA. This chain's CDR3 is CASSLAFRSNYGYTF. In DNA, the CDR3 is TGTGCCAGCAGCTTAGCATTCAGGTCTAACTATGGCTACACCTTC. Combining the CDR3 with reference TRBV7-2 and TRBJ1-2 gives the whole variable domain GAGVSQSPSNKVTEKGKDVELRCDPISGHTALYWYRQSLGQGLEFLIYFQGNSAPDKSGLPSDRFSAERTGGSVSTLTIQRTQQEDSAVYLCASSLAFRSNYGYTFGSGTRLTVV.

As to this clone: The germline gene is not matched at one end of the junction; a read error may be the cause. The rearrangement joins TRBV7-7 to TRBJ2-1; the D gene could be TRBD1 or TRBD2 (6 bases each). Germline-derived CDR1 and CDR2 are SSHAT and FNYEAQ (reference sequence). There are 16 residues in the CDR3. CDR3 in amino acids: CASSNSGGTIAGEQFF. CDR3 DNA: TGTGCTAGCAGCAATAGTGGGGGGACAATAGCTGGTGAGCAGTTCTTC. Together with reference TRBV7-7 and TRBJ2-1, the CDR3 gives the full variable domain: GAGVSQSPRYKVTKRGQDVTLRCDPISSHATLYWYQQALGQGPEFLTYFNYEAQPDKSGLPSDRFSAERPEGSISTLTIQRTEQRDSAMYRCASSNSGGTIAGEQFFGPGTRLTVL.

The genes are TRBV3-1 (or the pseudogene TRBV3-2) and TRBJ1-2; D remains unclear. The CDR3 spans 15 residues. V was pared by 4 bases and J by 2 bases, with 14 bases between. CDR1 and CDR2 from the germline V gene are LGHDT and YNNKEL (reference sequence). The CDR3 coding sequence is TGTGCCAGCAGCCTCCTCGGGCCGGAAAACTATGGCTACACCTTC. Protein: CASSLLGPENYGYTF.

This clone was picked up one time. The chain uses TRBV9 and TRBJ2-1, with D possibly being TRBD1 (6 bases). V was trimmed by 2 bases and J by 0 bases, leaving 15 bases between them. Germline assignment: CDR1 SGDLS and CDR2 YYNGEE. The CDR3 runs to 17 residues. CDR3 nucleotide sequence: TGTGCCAGCAGCGTTGGTTCAGGGGTGAGCTCCTACAATGAGCAGTTCTTC. Amino acids: CASSVGSGVSSYNEQFF.

The sample holds a few counts of this clone. This sequence joins TRBV7-8 and TRBJ1-5; D is ambiguous. Trimming pared 8 bases from V and 1 base from J, leaving 21 bases between. The CDR3 is 17 residues long. Germline CDR1 reads SGHVS; CDR2 reads FQNEAQ. CDR3 in DNA: TGTGCCAGCGCCGTGGAGCGAAGGGATGGAAGCAATCAGCCCCAGCATTTT. Amino acid sequence: CASAVERRDGSNQPQHF. Supplemented by reference TRBV7-8 and TRBJ1-5, the full variable domain reads GAGVSQSPRYKVAKRGQDVALRCDPISGHVSLFWYQQALGQGPEFLTYFQNEAQLDKSGLPSDRFFAERPEGSVSTLKIQRTQQEDSAVYLCASAVERRDGSNQPQHFGDGTRLSIL.

The chain uses TRBV28 and TRBJ2-7; D is possibly TRBD1 (7 bases). Germline-derived CDR1 and CDR2 are MDHEN and SYDVKM. V shed 2 bases and J shed 4 bases, with 12 bases lying between them. CDR3 length: 14 residues. This CDR3 reads CASSLAGQMYEQYF. DNA of the CDR3: TGTGCCAGCAGTTTAGCGGGACAGATGTACGAGCAGTACTTC.

This clone has only a few counts. Other nucleotide sequences in the sample specify the same CDR3. V usage is TRBV6-2 or TRBV6-3 and J usage is TRBJ1-5; 7 nucleotides line up with TRBD1. The CDR3 is 15 amino acids. V lost 4 bases to trimming and J lost 3 bases; unmatched junction nucleotides: 6. CDR1 is MNHEY and CDR2 is SVGEGT in the germline V gene. The CDR3 here is CASSSAGGYNQPQHF. The CDR3 coding sequence is TGTGCCAGCAGTTCCGCAGGGGGGTACAATCAGCCCCAGCATTTT.

This clone has a handful of counts. The chain employs TRBV7-3 and TRBJ1-1; no reliable D call. The CDR3 totals 13 residues. V lost 4 bases and J lost 3, with 9 bases in between. Germline V gene lookup returns CDR1 SGHTA and CDR2 FQGTGA. The CDR3 DNA sequence: TGTGCCAGCAGCTCGGCGGCGCACACTGAAGCTTTCTTT. As protein: CASSSAAHTEAFF.

A note on this clone: Distinct nucleotide sequences in the sample also encode this CDR3. The V gene is TRBV4-2, the J gene TRBJ2-7; the match to TRBD2 covers 14 bases. The V gene end was trimmed by 3 bases and the J gene end by 2 bases; junction bases not matched to a gene: 0. This CDR3 region has 15 residues. Germline values: CDR1 LGHNA, CDR2 YNFKEQ. CDR3 sequence reads: CASSQGLAGAYEQYF. Here the CDR3 DNA reads TGTGCCAGCAGCCAGGGACTAGCGGGGGCCTACGAGCAGTACTTC.

The chain joins TRBV6-5 to TRBJ1-5; D is unresolved. The germline V gene encodes CDR1 MNHEY and CDR2 SVGAGI. This CDR3 region has 12 residues. With 6 bases removed from V and 2 bases from J, the gap between germline ends came to 5 bases. In nucleotides, the CDR3 is TGTGCCAGCAGGAGAGGCAATCAGCCCCAGCATTTT. Translating it yields CASRRGNQPQHF.

This rearrangement joins TRBV4-1 to TRBJ1-2; 8 bases align to TRBD1. The V and J ends lost 4 bases and 5 bases, in that order; junction bases with no gene match: 9. CDR1 MGHRA and CDR2 YSYEKL come from the germline V gene. The CDR3 loop spans 15 amino acids. This CDR3 reads CASSPRTGSWYGYTF. CDR3 in DNA: TGCGCCAGCAGCCCCAGGACAGGGAGTTGGTATGGCTACACCTTC.

This chain links TRBV7-9 with TRBJ2-2; 8 nucleotides align to TRBD1. The CDR3 contains 15 residues. With 5 bases clipped from V and 1 base from J, the junction kept 3 bases outside the gene matches. Germline V gene lookup returns CDR1 SEHNR and CDR2 FQNEAQ (reference sequence). The CDR3: CASSHGQGNTGELFF. For the CDR3, the DNA is TGTGCCAGCAGCCACGGACAGGGGAACACCGGGGAGCTGTTTTTT.

The gene calls are TRBV10-3 and TRBJ2-7, with D perhaps TRBD1 (5 bases). V was trimmed by 3 bases and J by 4 bases, leaving 16 bases between them. CDR1 ENHRY and CDR2 SYGVKD come from the germline V gene. This CDR3 is 15 amino acids long. The CDR3 DNA reads as TGTGCCATCAGTGAAGATGACAGTGATCGATACGAGCAGTACTTC. It yields the protein CAISEDDSDRYEQYF.